These 28 T cell receptor beta chains share one sample of origin, sequenced in a study of blood T cell repertoires in COVID-19. This table comes from immunoSEQ multiplex PCR, and its TCRdb copy is limited to in-frame clones, with some not included. The sample holds about 200,000 clones, roughly 90% seen once. The sample was peripheral blood. The receptor source for this set is a young man with active or convalescent COVID-19.

This rearrangement joins TRBV30 to TRBJ1-1; TRBD1 might be the D (6 bases). The V end lost 2 bases, the J end lost 1 base, and 17 bases lay between the germline ends. From germline, CDR1 is GTSNPN and CDR2 SVGIG (reference sequence). The CDR3 covers 16 residues. The CDR3 nucleotides read TGTGCCTGGAGTCCGAAACAGGGACAAAGGAACACTGAAGCTTTCTTT. Protein sequence: CAWSPKQGQRNTEAFF.

The chain has TRBV27 and TRBJ2-7; D gene uncertain. Germline CDR1 MNHEY, CDR2 SMNVEV (reference sequence). The CDR3 sequence is 15 residues long. V was shortened by 6 bases and J by 0 bases, with 15 bases between the two germline ends. CDR3 coding DNA: TGTGCCAGCAGAGCCGCCAGCGTATTCTCCTACGAGCAGTACTTC. This gives the protein CASRAASVFSYEQYF.

This chain connects TRBV18 to TRBJ1-2; 9 nucleotides align to TRBD1. J was trimmed by 4 bases and V by 3 bases; bases with no gene match: 3. CDR3 size: 14 residues. Germline loops: CDR1 KGHSH, CDR2 LQKENI. The chain's CDR3 is CASSPGTGLYGYTF. CDR3 DNA sequence: TGTGCCAGCTCACCCGGGACAGGGCTCTATGGCTACACCTTC.

The chain employs TRBV2 and TRBJ2-1; 13 bases align to TRBD2. CDR1 is SNHLY, CDR2 FYNNEI, per germline. The ends lost 8 bases at V and 0 bases at J; junction bases unmatched: 10. This CDR3 comprises 18 residues. The CDR3 spells CASGFGGTSGASYNEQFF. The CDR3 region has the DNA TGTGCCAGCGGATTCGGGGGGACTAGCGGGGCCTCCTACAATGAGCAGTTCTTC.

The CDR3 DNA sequence: TGTGCCATCAGTGGCCAGGGAAACAATGAGCAGTTCTTC. Translated, it gives CAISGQGNNEQFF. This sequence joins TRBV10-3 and TRBJ2-1, with D perhaps TRBD1 (5 bases). The CDR3 spans 13 residues. The ends were cut back, 4 bases at V and 5 bases at J, with 9 bases in the middle. The V gene's germline CDR1 is ENHRY and CDR2 SYGVKD.

This clone was detected once. The chain recombines TRBV5-8 with TRBJ2-1; 13 bases are a match to TRBD2. V shed 0 bases, J shed 10 bases, and the junction held 13 bases outside the gene matches. The CDR3 totals 18 residues. CDR1 is SGHTS and CDR2 is YDEGEE in the germline V gene. The CDR3 is CASSLVKFTSGGALEQFF. DNA for the CDR3: TGTGCCAGCAGCTTGGTAAAATTCACTAGCGGGGGGGCCTTGGAGCAGTTCTTC.

V gene TRBV4-3 combines with J gene TRBJ1-2; 10 bases are a match to TRBD1. The length of the CDR3 is 17 residues. Trimming cost V 4 bases and J 3 bases; bases outside gene matches: 11. Germline assignment: CDR1 LGHNA and CDR2 YSLEER. The CDR3 coding sequence is TGCGCCAGCAGCCCATCGTCCTTGACAGGGGGCTACTATGGCTACACCTTC. Residues: CASSPSSLTGGYYGYTF.

V is TRBV7-9 and J is TRBJ2-5, with 15 bases fitting TRBD2. Germline V CDR1 and CDR2: SEHNR, FQNEAQ (reference sequence). CDR3 size: 19 residues. With 4 bases clipped from V and 4 bases from J, the junction kept 13 bases outside the gene matches. CDR3 amino acids: CASSSPGTSGGTISETQYF. For the CDR3, the DNA is TGTGCCAGCAGCTCACCCGGGACTAGCGGGGGGACCATATCAGAGACCCAGTACTTC. The complete variable domain, with remaining parts taken from reference TRBV7-9 and TRBJ2-5, reads DTGVSQNPRHKITKRGQNVTFRCDPISEHNRLYWYRQTLGQGPEFLTYFQNEAQLEKSRLLSDRFSAERPKGSFSTLEIQRTEQGDSAMYLCASSSPGTSGGTISETQYFGPGTRLLVL.

The chain has TRBV5-1 and TRBJ1-1, with TRBD1 matching 8 bases. Losses at the gene ends were 1 base for V and 5 bases for J; bases not matched to a gene: 4. Germline CDR1 reads SGHRS; CDR2 reads YFSETQ. CDR3 length equals 14 residues. DNA for the CDR3: TGCGCCAGCAGCTTGCTACAGGGGGGTACTGAAGCTTTCTTT. Its translation: CASSLLQGGTEAFF.

The V and J genes are TRBV19 and TRBJ1-5, with D perhaps TRBD1 (5 bases). Looked up from germline, CDR1 is LNHDA and CDR2 is SQIVND (reference sequence). This CDR3 has 18 amino acids. V was cut by 1 base and J by 0 bases, with 16 bases left in between. In DNA, the CDR3 is TGTGCCAGTAGTATAGGTGTTGCAGGGACTTATAGCAATCAGCCCCAGCATTTT. It yields the protein CASSIGVAGTYSNQPQHF.

This chain uses TRBV14 with TRBJ1-4, with no clear D. The CDR3 extends over 15 amino acids. V was shortened by 1 base and J by 3 bases, with 9 bases between the two germline ends. Per germline, CDR1 SGHDN and CDR2 FVKESK. The CDR3 protein is CASSQAGISNEKLFF. CDR3 bases: TGTGCCAGCAGCCAAGCCGGGATCTCTAATGAAAAACTGTTTTTT.

This clone was observed a single time. The gene calls are TRBV10-2 and TRBJ1-5, with TRBD1 as a possible D gene (6 bases). The CDR3 contains 14 residues. Per germline, CDR1 WSHSY and CDR2 SAAADI. Trimming pared 5 bases from V and 1 base from J, leaving 9 bases between. The CDR3 is CASSHRVSNQPQHF. The CDR3 DNA is TGCGCCAGCAGTCACAGGGTCAGCAATCAGCCCCAGCATTTT.

This chain uses TRBV6-2 or TRBV6-3 with TRBJ1-5, with D possibly TRBD1 on 5 matching bases. This CDR3 has 18 amino acids. The V gene's germline CDR1 is MNHEY and CDR2 SVGEGT. V gave up 0 bases and J gave up 6 bases, with 21 bases separating them. Here the CDR3 DNA reads TGTGCCAGCAGTTACTCGGGCAGGGCCAGCGCGTGGGGTCAGCCCCAGCATTTT. It yields the protein CASSYSGRASAWGQPQHF.

The chain links TRBV5-1 to TRBJ2-7; D might be TRBD1 (6 bases). The CDR3 covers 13 residues. V lost 2 bases and J 2 bases, leaving 8 bases between the germline ends. Germline loops: CDR1 SGHRS, CDR2 YFSETQ. The CDR3 sequence: CASSFTGTYEQYF. The CDR3 nucleotides are TGCGCCAGCAGCTTTACAGGGACCTACGAGCAGTACTTC.

The chain joins TRBV6-4 to TRBJ1-2; D possibly corresponds to TRBD1 (6 bases). CDR1 and CDR2 (germline): MRHNA, SNTAGT. The CDR3 loop spans 15 amino acids. Trimming left V 3 bases short and J 8 bases short, with 19 bases between. CDR3 in amino acids: CASSEKAGTRMGYTF. The CDR3 DNA reads TGTGCCAGCAGTGAGAAAGCCGGGACAAGAATGGGCTACACCTTC.

The rearrangement joins TRBV9 to TRBJ1-1, with 8 bases fitting TRBD1. Germline-derived CDR1 and CDR2 are SGDLS and YYNGEE. V shed 0 bases, J shed 4 bases, and the junction held 2 bases outside the gene matches. The CDR3 is made up of 14 amino acids. The CDR3 loop reads CASSVVGQGTEAFF. The CDR3, as DNA: TGTGCCAGCAGCGTAGTAGGACAGGGCACTGAAGCTTTCTTT.

This sequence joins TRBV7-2 and TRBJ1-2; D is undetermined. The CDR3 is 14 residues long. Germline CDR1 SGHTA, CDR2 FQGNSA. V lost 2 bases and J lost 1, with 8 bases in between. CDR3 sequence (DNA): TGTGCCAGCAGCTTATTTCCGAGTAACTATGGCTACACCTTC. Amino acids: CASSLFPSNYGYTF.

The chain carries TRBV5-1 and TRBJ1-1; D ambiguous. V dropped 4 bases and J dropped 1 base, with 11 bases sitting between them. This CDR3 is 14 amino acids long. Germline V CDR1 and CDR2: SGHRS, YFSETQ. The CDR3 loop is CASSRDSGNTEAFF. CDR3 DNA: TGCGCCAGCAGCCGGGATTCGGGGAACACTGAAGCTTTCTTT.

V usage is TRBV10-1 and J usage is TRBJ2-7; D gene uncertain. The CDR3 is 13 residues long. Trimming took 2 bases from V and 3 from J, leaving 8 bases between them. CDR1 and CDR2 from the germline V gene are WNHNN and SYGVQD (reference sequence). CDR3 sequence (DNA): TGCGCCAGCAGTGAGGGCAGACTCTACGAGCAGTACTTC. Its translation is CASSEGRLYEQYF.

Here the CDR3 reads CATGRVVYEQYF. In DNA, the CDR3 is TGTGCTACTGGGAGGGTAGTCTACGAGCAGTACTTC. The chain carries TRBV6-5 and TRBJ2-7, with 7 bases aligning to TRBD2. Germline assignment: CDR1 MNHEY and CDR2 SVGAGI. The CDR3 sequence is 12 residues long.

This chain connects TRBV6-5 to TRBJ1-5; D is unclear. Trimming shortened V by 6 bases and J by 7 bases, and 13 bases separated the two germline ends. This CDR3 region has 13 residues. Germline V lookup: CDR1 MNHEY, CDR2 SVGAGI. This CDR3 is CASSKDIGQPQHF. The CDR3 region has the DNA TGTGCCAGCAGCAAAGACATCGGCCAGCCCCAGCATTTT.

The chain carries TRBV5-4 and TRBJ2-7; 7 positions agree with TRBD2. The germline V gene has CDR1 SGHNT and CDR2 YYREEE (reference sequence). The CDR3 sequence is 14 residues long. Trimming took 4 bases from V and 1 from J; bases not matched to a gene: 5. The CDR3: CASSPGGVSYEQYF. For the CDR3, the DNA is TGTGCCAGCAGCCCGGGGGGAGTATCCTACGAGCAGTACTTC.

This chain links TRBV2 with TRBJ1-1; the D is unclear. Trimming shortened V by 4 bases and J by 1 base, and 10 bases separated the two germline ends. Germline V gives CDR1 SNHLY, CDR2 FYNNEI. The CDR3 totals 14 residues. The CDR3 DNA is TGTGCCAGCAGTGGGGCCGGGAAGAACACTGAAGCTTTCTTT. Translated: CASSGAGKNTEAFF.

V is TRBV7-2 and J is TRBJ2-3; 8 bases fit TRBD2. The V segment lost 5 bases and the J segment 2 bases; nucleotides outside the gene matches: 15. This CDR3 is 18 amino acids long. Germline V gives CDR1 SGHTA, CDR2 FQGNSA. CDR3 residues: CASSLRKIAGPTTDTQYF. The DNA of the CDR3 is TGTGCCAGCAGCCTCAGAAAAATAGCGGGGCCTACCACAGATACGCAGTATTTT.

This clone was seen just once. The CDR3 nucleotides read TGTGCCAGCAGAGTGACTTACAGGGGTGGGGAGCAGTACTTC. It encodes CASRVTYRGGEQYF. The rearrangement uses TRBV5-6 and TRBJ2-7, with 7 bases fitting TRBD1. This CDR3 comprises 14 residues. Germline lookup yields CDR1 SGHDT and CDR2 YYEEEE. Germline trimming cut 5 bases from V and 7 bases from J; bases unmatched to any gene: 12.

V gene TRBV9 combines with J gene TRBJ1-5, with D maybe TRBD1 (6 bases). The germline V gene has CDR1 SGDLS and CDR2 YYNGEE. The CDR3 contains 14 residues. V lost 5 bases, J lost 1 base, and 10 bases lay in between. Here the CDR3 reads CASRGHKSNQPQHF. The DNA of the CDR3 is TGTGCCAGCAGGGGACACAAAAGCAATCAGCCCCAGCATTTT.

The rearrangement uses TRBV19 and TRBJ1-4; weak D call: TRBD1 (5 bases). The CDR3 totals 15 residues. Germline CDR1 LNHDA, CDR2 SQIVND (reference sequence). V lost 5 bases to trimming and J lost 7 bases, with 17 bases between them. This chain's CDR3 is CASSPWTQNSEKLFF. The CDR3 bases are TGTGCCAGTAGTCCGTGGACACAAAATAGTGAAAAACTGTTTTTT.

The gene calls are TRBV5-1 and TRBJ2-3; 7 positions agree with TRBD1. From germline, CDR1 is SGHRS and CDR2 YFSETQ. The CDR3 runs to 15 residues. Trimming took 0 bases from V and 5 from J; bases not matched to a gene: 6. CDR3 protein: CASSLEDRAVDTQYF. The CDR3 DNA reads as TGCGCCAGCAGCTTGGAAGACAGGGCCGTAGATACGCAGTATTTT.